This is a list of T cell receptor beta chains from one sample in a study of blood T cell repertoires in COVID-19. Here immunoSEQ multiplex PCR was the method, and the copy in TCRdb shows in-frame clones only, minus some. The top ten hold 0.75% to 1% of the sample, which has fewer than 350,000 clones, approximately 86% seen once. Sequencing used PBMCs or T cells enriched from blood (not recorded which). Receptor source: a woman aged 25 to 39 who had recovered from COVID-19. Each CDR3 is given with its conserved first and last residue. The order of the fields is V gene, J gene, D gene, clone size, CDR3 DNA, CDR3 protein. A D gene is named only where the DNA matches it firmly. Not all rows give a size; the values are once, few, many and, for expanded clones, a class.

V gene: TRBV7-6; J gene: TRBJ2-7; D gene: -; clone size: -; CDR3 DNA: TGTGCCAGCAGCCCAACGAGAGACTACGAGCAGTACTTC; CDR3 protein: CASSPTRDYEQYF
V gene: TRBV28; J gene: TRBJ1-5; D gene: -; clone size: -; CDR3 DNA: TGTGCCAGCAGTTCGGGGGTGCAAGGTATAGGCAATCAGCCCCAGCATTTT; CDR3 protein: CASSSGVQGIGNQPQHF
V gene: TRBV27; J gene: TRBJ2-5; D gene: -; clone size: -; CDR3 DNA: TGTGCCAGCAGGCAGACGGGGAGGGAGACCCAGTACTTC; CDR3 protein: CASRQTGRETQYF
V gene: TRBV6-5; J gene: TRBJ2-2; D gene: -; clone size: -; CDR3 DNA: TGTGCCAGCAGTCGCGGGACGAGTACCGGGGAGCTGTTTTTT; CDR3 protein: CASSRGTSTGELFF
V gene: TRBV5-1; J gene: TRBJ1-1; D gene: -; clone size: few; CDR3 DNA: TGCGCCAGCAGCCCCCTGGGGGCCTCTGAAGCTTTCTTT; CDR3 protein: CASSPLGASEAFF
V gene: TRBV2; J gene: TRBJ2-2; D gene: TRBD2; clone size: -; CDR3 DNA: TGTGCCAGCCGACTAGCGGGAGAATCCGGGGAGCTGTTTTTT; CDR3 protein: CASRLAGESGELFF
V gene: TRBV11-3; J gene: TRBJ1-1; D gene: -; clone size: -; CDR3 DNA: TGTGCCAGCAGCTTAGACACCCTAGGAGCTTTCTTT; CDR3 protein: CASSLDTLGAFF
V gene: TRBV30; J gene: TRBJ1-1; D gene: -; clone size: few; CDR3 DNA: TGTGTCTCTCGCGGGCTCGCGAACACTGAAGCTTTCTTT; CDR3 protein: CVSRGLANTEAFF
V gene: TRBV11-3; J gene: TRBJ1-1; D gene: -; clone size: -; CDR3 DNA: TGTGCCAGCAGCTTCGGAGCGAACACTGAAGCTTTCTTT; CDR3 protein: CASSFGANTEAFF
V gene: TRBV6-2/TRBV6-3; J gene: TRBJ2-7; D gene: TRBD2; clone size: -; CDR3 DNA: TGTGCCAGCAGTCCCCAGGGACTAGCGACCTACGAGCAGTACTTC; CDR3 protein: CASSPQGLATYEQYF
V gene: TRBV28; J gene: TRBJ2-2; D gene: TRBD1; clone size: -; CDR3 DNA: TGTGCCAGCAGCCCGAGAAGGGGACAGGGTTTTCAAGGCACCGGGGAGCTGTTTTTT; CDR3 protein: CASSPRRGQGFQGTGELFF
V gene: TRBV27; J gene: TRBJ2-3; D gene: TRBD1; clone size: -; CDR3 DNA: TGTGCCAGCAGTTTAGAGGGGGCAGGAATAGATACGCAGTATTTT; CDR3 protein: CASSLEGAGIDTQYF
V gene: TRBV19; J gene: TRBJ2-2; D gene: TRBD1; clone size: -; CDR3 DNA: TGTGCCAGTAAACCGCGACAGGGGGTCGGGACCGGGGAGCTGTTTTTT; CDR3 protein: CASKPRQGVGTGELFF
V gene: TRBV6-5; J gene: TRBJ1-2; D gene: TRBD1; clone size: once; CDR3 DNA: TGTGCCACCCTTGTGGGACAGGGCCTCGGGGGCTACACCTTC; CDR3 protein: CATLVGQGLGGYTF
V gene: TRBV27; J gene: TRBJ2-5; D gene: TRBD2; clone size: -; CDR3 DNA: TGTGCCAGCAGTCTACAGGGCGGGAGGGGTGAGACCCAGTACTTC; CDR3 protein: CASSLQGGRGETQYF
V gene: TRBV4-1; J gene: TRBJ1-5; D gene: -; clone size: -; CDR3 DNA: TGCGCCAGCAGCCAAGTCCGGGTCGGGAATCAGCCCCAGCATTTT; CDR3 protein: CASSQVRVGNQPQHF
V gene: TRBV7-7; J gene: TRBJ2-7; D gene: -; clone size: -; CDR3 DNA: TGTGCCAGCAGCTTAACGGCGGGGACCTACGAGCAGTACTTC; CDR3 protein: CASSLTAGTYEQYF
V gene: TRBV28; J gene: TRBJ1-2; D gene: -; clone size: -; CDR3 DNA: TGTGCCAGCAGTTTAGCACAGAACTATGGCTACACCTTC; CDR3 protein: CASSLAQNYGYTF
V gene: TRBV30; J gene: TRBJ2-4; D gene: -; clone size: -; CDR3 DNA: TGTGCCTGGGGGGCAGGACAAACCAAAAACATTCAGTACTTC; CDR3 protein: CAWGAGQTKNIQYF
V gene: TRBV7-6; J gene: TRBJ2-1; D gene: TRBD2; clone size: -; CDR3 DNA: TGTGCCAGCAGCCCGTTGTGGCCCGGGACTAGCGGACAAAGTGAGCAGTTCTTC; CDR3 protein: CASSPLWPGTSGQSEQFF
V gene: TRBV5-6; J gene: TRBJ1-6; D gene: TRBD1; clone size: once; CDR3 DNA: TGTGCCAGCAGCCCAGCCCCGACAGGGTTTAATTCACCCCTCCACTTT; CDR3 protein: CASSPAPTGFNSPLHF
V gene: TRBV9; J gene: TRBJ1-2; D gene: -; clone size: -; CDR3 DNA: TGTGCCAGCAGAACGAGAGGGTCTCTAAGCTACACCTTC; CDR3 protein: CASRTRGSLSYTF
V gene: TRBV3-1/TRBV3-2; J gene: TRBJ1-6; D gene: -; clone size: -; CDR3 DNA: TGTGCCAGCAGCCCTACCGTGCCCCTCCACTTT; CDR3 protein: CASSPTVPLHF
V gene: TRBV3-1/TRBV3-2; J gene: TRBJ2-7; D gene: -; clone size: -; CDR3 DNA: TGTGCCAGCAGCCGATTGGGACTGCAAAAGAGCTCCTACGAGCAGTACTTC; CDR3 protein: CASSRLGLQKSSYEQYF
V gene: TRBV18; J gene: TRBJ2-7; D gene: -; clone size: -; CDR3 DNA: TGTGCCAGCTCACCTCTCCATAGTTTGGGTGCGGGATCCTCCTACGAGCAGTACTTC; CDR3 protein: CASSPLHSLGAGSSYEQYF
V gene: TRBV5-6; J gene: TRBJ1-1; D gene: -; clone size: -; CDR3 DNA: TGTGCCAGCAGCCCTGACAGGTTGAACACTGAAGCTTTCTTT; CDR3 protein: CASSPDRLNTEAFF
V gene: TRBV5-6; J gene: TRBJ2-7; D gene: -; clone size: -; CDR3 DNA: TGTGCCAGCAGCCCGGGGAGGTTCTACGAGCAGTACTTC; CDR3 protein: CASSPGRFYEQYF
V gene: TRBV28; J gene: TRBJ2-7; D gene: -; clone size: -; CDR3 DNA: TGTGCCAGCACCGACGACACCAGCTCCTACGAGCAGTACTTC; CDR3 protein: CASTDDTSSYEQYF
V gene: TRBV6-1; J gene: TRBJ1-2; D gene: -; clone size: few; CDR3 DNA: TGTGCCACCAGTGAGATAGGGGACTATGGCTACACCTTC; CDR3 protein: CATSEIGDYGYTF
V gene: TRBV7-7; J gene: TRBJ2-1; D gene: -; clone size: -; CDR3 DNA: TGTGCCAGCAGCTCTCAGTTTGCATCCTACAATGAGCAGTTCTTC; CDR3 protein: CASSSQFASYNEQFF
V gene: TRBV11-3; J gene: TRBJ2-3; D gene: TRBD2; clone size: -; CDR3 DNA: TGTGCCAGCAGCTTAGGAATCTCTAGCGGGGGTAGCACAGATACGCAGTATTTT; CDR3 protein: CASSLGISSGGSTDTQYF
V gene: TRBV28; J gene: TRBJ1-1; D gene: TRBD1; clone size: -; CDR3 DNA: TGTGCCAGCAGTCCACGACAGGGGGCAGTGACTGAAGCTTTCTTT; CDR3 protein: CASSPRQGAVTEAFF
V gene: TRBV7-2; J gene: TRBJ2-7; D gene: -; clone size: -; CDR3 DNA: TGTGCCAGCAGCTTAGGTGGCTCCGCCTACGAGCAGTACTTC; CDR3 protein: CASSLGGSAYEQYF
V gene: TRBV24-1; J gene: TRBJ1-2; D gene: TRBD1; clone size: -; CDR3 DNA: TGTGCCACCAGTGATGAAAACCTCGCAGGGGGACGCTATGGCTACACCTTC; CDR3 protein: CATSDENLAGGRYGYTF
V gene: TRBV11-2; J gene: TRBJ2-7; D gene: -; clone size: -; CDR3 DNA: TGTGCCAGCAACGACATTTCCACCCCCTACGAGCAGTACTTC; CDR3 protein: CASNDISTPYEQYF
V gene: TRBV28; J gene: TRBJ2-5; D gene: -; clone size: -; CDR3 DNA: TGTGCCAGCAGTTTATCTGGGGCAGGAGAGACCCAGTACTTC; CDR3 protein: CASSLSGAGETQYF
V gene: TRBV5-1; J gene: TRBJ2-4; D gene: TRBD1; clone size: -; CDR3 DNA: TGCGCCAGCAGCTTGAGACAGGGGGATGGCATTCAGTACTTC; CDR3 protein: CASSLRQGDGIQYF
V gene: TRBV7-2; J gene: TRBJ1-4; D gene: -; clone size: -; CDR3 DNA: TGTGCCAGCAGTCGAAGGGGAGGATACCTGTTTTTT; CDR3 protein: CASSRRGGYLFF
V gene: TRBV9; J gene: TRBJ2-1; D gene: -; clone size: -; CDR3 DNA: TGTGCCAGCAGCGCCCGACAGAGGATCAATGAGCAGTTCTTC; CDR3 protein: CASSARQRINEQFF
V gene: TRBV7-9; J gene: TRBJ1-2; D gene: TRBD1; clone size: -; CDR3 DNA: TGTGCCAGCAGCACGGACAGGGGGCTAGGTGGCTACACCTTC; CDR3 protein: CASSTDRGLGGYTF
V gene: TRBV5-1; J gene: TRBJ1-3; D gene: -; clone size: -; CDR3 DNA: TGCGCCAGCAGCCTAGACCCTGCGCTCTCTGGAAACACCATATATTTT; CDR3 protein: CASSLDPALSGNTIYF
V gene: TRBV6-5; J gene: TRBJ2-6; D gene: -; clone size: -; CDR3 DNA: TGTGCCAGCAACCTAATCGGTGGGGCCAACGTCCTGACTTTC; CDR3 protein: CASNLIGGANVLTF
V gene: TRBV3-1/TRBV3-2; J gene: TRBJ2-3; D gene: TRBD2; clone size: -; CDR3 DNA: TGTGCCAGCAGCCATACAGTCGGGAGGGCAGATACGCAGTATTTT; CDR3 protein: CASSHTVGRADTQYF
V gene: TRBV3-1/TRBV3-2; J gene: TRBJ1-3; D gene: -; clone size: -; CDR3 DNA: TGTGCCAGCAGACTTAGGACGGGATCTGGAAACACCATATATTTT; CDR3 protein: CASRLRTGSGNTIYF
V gene: TRBV14; J gene: TRBJ1-1; D gene: -; clone size: -; CDR3 DNA: TGTGCCAGCAGCCAAGTTTTAGGGGGCACTGAAGCTTTCTTT; CDR3 protein: CASSQVLGGTEAFF
V gene: TRBV11-2; J gene: TRBJ1-2; D gene: TRBD1; clone size: -; CDR3 DNA: TGTGCCAGCAGCCACCTCGGGACAGGAGTTGCGCTGGATGGCTACACCTTC; CDR3 protein: CASSHLGTGVALDGYTF
V gene: TRBV7-3; J gene: TRBJ1-1; D gene: -; clone size: -; CDR3 DNA: TGTGCCAGCAGCTTCACAATGAACACTGAAGCTTTCTTT; CDR3 protein: CASSFTMNTEAFF
V gene: TRBV4-3; J gene: TRBJ2-7; D gene: TRBD1; clone size: -; CDR3 DNA: TGCGCCAGCAGCCAAGACAGGGGGTACCGCTCCTACGAGCAGTACTTC; CDR3 protein: CASSQDRGYRSYEQYF
V gene: TRBV27; J gene: TRBJ2-3; D gene: TRBD1; clone size: once; CDR3 DNA: TGTGCCAGCAGTTTATTTCTGGGACAGGGGGCAGATACGCAGTATTTT; CDR3 protein: CASSLFLGQGADTQYF
V gene: TRBV27; J gene: TRBJ2-7; D gene: TRBD2; clone size: -; CDR3 DNA: TGTGCCAGCAGGCTAGCGGGAGGGCGGTCCTACGAGCAGTACTTC; CDR3 protein: CASRLAGGRSYEQYF
V gene: TRBV6-2/TRBV6-3; J gene: TRBJ1-1; D gene: TRBD1; clone size: -; CDR3 DNA: TGTGCCAGCAGTGCAGGGGGTCAAGCTTTCTTT; CDR3 protein: CASSAGGQAFF
V gene: TRBV4-3; J gene: TRBJ2-2; D gene: TRBD2; clone size: -; CDR3 DNA: TGCGCCAGCAGCCAAGACCTAGCGGGGGGGCCGTATTCCGGGGAGCTGTTTTTT; CDR3 protein: CASSQDLAGGPYSGELFF
V gene: TRBV13; J gene: TRBJ2-2; D gene: -; clone size: -; CDR3 DNA: TGTGCCAGCATCAAGACAGGGGAGGGCCCCGGGGAGCTGTTTTTT; CDR3 protein: CASIKTGEGPGELFF
V gene: TRBV9; J gene: TRBJ2-1; D gene: TRBD2; clone size: -; CDR3 DNA: TGTGCCAGCAGCGCCAGCGGGAGGGCCAGGAATGAGCAGTTCTTC; CDR3 protein: CASSASGRARNEQFF